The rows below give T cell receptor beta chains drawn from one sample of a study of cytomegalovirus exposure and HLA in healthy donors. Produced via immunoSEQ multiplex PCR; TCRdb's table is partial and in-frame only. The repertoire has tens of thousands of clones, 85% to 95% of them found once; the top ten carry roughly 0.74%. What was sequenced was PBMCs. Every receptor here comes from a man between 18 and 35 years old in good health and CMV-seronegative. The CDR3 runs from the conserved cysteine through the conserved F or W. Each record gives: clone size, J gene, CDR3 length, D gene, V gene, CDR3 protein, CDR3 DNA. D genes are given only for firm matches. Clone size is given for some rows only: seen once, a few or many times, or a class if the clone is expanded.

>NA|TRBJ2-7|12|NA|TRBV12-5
CASGGSSYEQYF
TGTGCTAGTGGGGGCAGCTCCTACGAGCAGTACTTC
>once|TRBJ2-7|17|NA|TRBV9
CASSVSPRVGGSYEQYF
TGTGCCAGCAGCGTTTCCCCCAGAGTAGGGGGAAGCTACGAGCAGTACTTC
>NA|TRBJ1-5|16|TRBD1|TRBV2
CASSENRGSGNQPQHF
TGTGCCAGCAGTGAAAACAGGGGGTCGGGCAATCAGCCCCAGCATTTT
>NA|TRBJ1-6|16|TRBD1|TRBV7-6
CASSSYRRGQNSPLHF
TGTGCCAGCAGCTCCTATCGAAGGGGGCAGAATTCACCCCTCCACTTT
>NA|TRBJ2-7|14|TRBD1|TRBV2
CASSEVTGGYEQYF
TGTGCCAGCAGTGAAGTAACAGGGGGGTACGAGCAGTACTTC
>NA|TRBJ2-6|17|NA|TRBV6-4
CASSQTGYPSGANVLTF
TGTGCCAGCAGCCAAACAGGGTATCCCTCTGGGGCCAACGTCCTGACTTTC
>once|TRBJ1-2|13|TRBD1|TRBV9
CASSAGTVYGYTF
TGTGCCAGCAGCGCCGGGACAGTATATGGCTACACCTTC
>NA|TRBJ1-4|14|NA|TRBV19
CASSRQGKTEKLFF
TGTGCCAGTAGCCGGCAGGGGAAGACGGAAAAACTGTTTTTT
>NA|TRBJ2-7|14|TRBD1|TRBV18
CASSGTGVSYEQYF
TGTGCCAGCTCTGGGACAGGGGTATCCTACGAGCAGTACTTC
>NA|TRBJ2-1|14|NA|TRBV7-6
CASSIPGAHNEQFF
TGTGCCAGCAGCATCCCAGGGGCGCACAATGAGCAGTTCTTC
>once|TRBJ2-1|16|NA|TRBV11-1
CASSQPRASSYNEQFF
TGTGCCAGCAGCCAACCGAGGGCCAGCTCCTACAATGAGCAGTTCTTC
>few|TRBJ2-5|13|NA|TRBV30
CAWSARGQETQYF
TGTGCCTGGAGTGCCAGGGGACAAGAGACCCAGTACTTC
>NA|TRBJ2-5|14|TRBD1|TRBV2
CASRPGTGRETQYF
TGTGCCAGCAGACCCGGGACAGGGCGGGAGACCCAGTACTTC
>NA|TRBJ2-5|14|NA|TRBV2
CASSDSGLEETQYF
TGTGCCAGCAGTGACTCAGGGCTTGAAGAGACCCAGTACTTC
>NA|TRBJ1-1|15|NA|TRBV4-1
CASSQVFGGQVEAFF
TGCGCCAGCAGCCAAGTCTTCGGAGGCCAGGTTGAAGCTTTCTTT
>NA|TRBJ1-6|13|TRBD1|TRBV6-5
CASSYQGATPLHF
TGTGCCAGCAGTTACCAGGGGGCGACTCCCCTCCACTTT
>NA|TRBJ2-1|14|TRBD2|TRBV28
CASAQAGGPNEQFF
TGTGCCAGCGCACAAGCGGGGGGTCCCAATGAGCAGTTCTTC
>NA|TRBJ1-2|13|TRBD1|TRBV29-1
CSVGTGPNYGYTF
TGCAGCGTGGGGACAGGTCCTAACTATGGCTACACCTTC
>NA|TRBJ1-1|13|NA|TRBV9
CASSADRNTEAFF
TGTGCCAGCAGCGCCGACAGGAACACTGAAGCTTTCTTT
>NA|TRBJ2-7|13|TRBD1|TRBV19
CASSLLDRGEQYF
TGTGCCAGTAGCCTACTCGACAGGGGCGAGCAGTACTTC
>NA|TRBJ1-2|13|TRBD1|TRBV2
CASKTGGAVGYTF
TGTGCCAGCAAGACAGGGGGCGCAGTAGGCTACACCTTC
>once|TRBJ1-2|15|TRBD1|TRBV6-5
CASSYSTAGGSGYTF
TGTGCCAGCAGTTACTCGACGGCAGGGGGGTCTGGCTACACCTTC
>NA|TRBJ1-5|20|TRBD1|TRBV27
CASSPKAQTGAYYSNQPQHF
TGTGCCAGCAGTCCTAAGGCCCAAACAGGGGCCTATTATAGCAATCAGCCCCAGCATTTT
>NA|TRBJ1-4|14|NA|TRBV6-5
CASSYRQGREKLFF
TGTGCCAGCAGTTACAGGCAGGGTCGAGAAAAACTGTTTTTT
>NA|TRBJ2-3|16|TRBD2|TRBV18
CASSRLAGGQTDTQYF
TGTGCCAGCTCTCGACTAGCGGGGGGGCAAACAGATACGCAGTATTTT
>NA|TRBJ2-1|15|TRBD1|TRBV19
CASQEGTGAYNEQFF
TGTGCCAGCCAAGAGGGGACAGGGGCTTACAATGAGCAGTTCTTC
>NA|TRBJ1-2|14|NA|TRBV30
CAWSAYEGLYGYTF
TGTGCCTGGAGTGCATATGAGGGCCTCTATGGCTACACCTTC
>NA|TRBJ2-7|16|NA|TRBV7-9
CASSPRKRMGFYEQYF
TGTGCCAGCAGCCCCCGAAAGCGGATGGGGTTCTACGAGCAGTACTTC
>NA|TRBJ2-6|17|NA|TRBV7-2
CASSSPFPRAGANVLTF
TGTGCCAGCAGCTCTCCCTTCCCGAGGGCTGGGGCCAACGTCCTGACTTTC
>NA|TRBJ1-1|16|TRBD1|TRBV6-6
CASSPRTGRSNTEAFF
TGTGCCAGCAGTCCCCGGACAGGGCGGTCGAACACTGAAGCTTTCTTT
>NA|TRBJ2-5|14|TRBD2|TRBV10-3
CAISAGEASETQYF
TGTGCCATCTCGGCGGGGGAGGCTTCGGAGACCCAGTACTTC
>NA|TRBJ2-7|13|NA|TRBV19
CASSGGFSYEQYF
TGTGCCAGTAGTGGGGGGTTCTCCTACGAGCAGTACTTC
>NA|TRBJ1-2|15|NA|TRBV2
CASSEAVQGSNGYTF
TGTGCCAGCAGTGAAGCGGTTCAGGGCTCGAATGGCTACACCTTC
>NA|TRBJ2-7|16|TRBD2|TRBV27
CASSFLGGTSLYEQYF
TGTGCCAGCAGTTTTCTGGGGGGGACTAGTCTCTACGAGCAGTACTTC
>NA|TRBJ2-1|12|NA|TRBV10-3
CAISPSYNEQFF
TGTGCCATCAGTCCGTCGTACAATGAGCAGTTCTTC
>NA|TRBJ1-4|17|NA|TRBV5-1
CASSAAYTGMIDGKLFF
TGCGCCAGCAGCGCCGCCTACACAGGGATGATCGATGGAAAACTGTTTTTT
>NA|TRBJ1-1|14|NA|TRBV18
CASSQVMDSTEAFF
TGTGCCAGCTCGCAGGTTATGGACAGCACTGAAGCTTTCTTT
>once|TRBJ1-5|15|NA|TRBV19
CASSDSGGAGQPQHF
TGTGCCAGTAGTGACTCGGGGGGCGCGGGGCAGCCCCAGCATTTT
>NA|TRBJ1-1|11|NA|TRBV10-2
CASSVGTEAFF
TGCGCCAGCAGTGTCGGCACTGAAGCTTTCTTT
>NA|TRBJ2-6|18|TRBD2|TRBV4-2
CASSQDGGGASGANVLTF
TGTGCCAGCAGCCAAGATGGGGGAGGGGCTTCTGGGGCCAACGTCCTGACTTTC
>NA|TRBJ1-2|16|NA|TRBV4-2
CASSQTGTGQLYGYTF
TGTGCCAGCAGCCAAACTGGGACCGGACAGCTCTATGGCTACACCTTC
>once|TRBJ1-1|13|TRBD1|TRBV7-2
CASRDRVNTEAFF
TGTGCCAGCAGGGACAGGGTAAACACTGAAGCTTTCTTT
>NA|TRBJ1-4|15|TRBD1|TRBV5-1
CASSSGTGSNEKLFF
TGCGCCAGCAGCTCCGGGACAGGGTCTAATGAAAAACTGTTTTTT
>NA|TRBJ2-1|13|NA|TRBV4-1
CASSLIRGNEQFF
TGCGCCAGCAGCCTAATACGGGGCAATGAGCAGTTCTTC
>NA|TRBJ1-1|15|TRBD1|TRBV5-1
CASSRDRGMNTEAFF
TGCGCCAGCAGCCGGGACAGGGGGATGAACACTGAAGCTTTCTTT
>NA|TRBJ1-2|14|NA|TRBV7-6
CASSLQGQIYGYTF
TGTGCCAGCAGCTTACAGGGGCAGATCTATGGCTACACCTTC
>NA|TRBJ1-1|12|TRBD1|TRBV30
CAWGQGGTEAFF
TGTGCCTGGGGACAGGGGGGCACTGAAGCTTTCTTT
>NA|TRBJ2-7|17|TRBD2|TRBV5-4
CASSPVWTSGGKNEQYF
TGTGCCAGCAGCCCGGTCTGGACTAGCGGGGGGAAAAACGAGCAGTACTTC
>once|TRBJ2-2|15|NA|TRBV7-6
CASSLGFAATGELFF
TGTGCCAGCAGCTTAGGATTCGCGGCAACCGGGGAGCTGTTTTTT
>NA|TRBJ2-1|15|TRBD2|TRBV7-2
CASSSTSGTYNEQFF
TGTGCCAGCAGCTCGACTAGCGGAACCTACAATGAGCAGTTCTTC
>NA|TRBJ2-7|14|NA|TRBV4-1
CASSHEGALYEQYF
TGCGCCAGCAGCCACGAAGGGGCCCTCTACGAGCAGTACTTC
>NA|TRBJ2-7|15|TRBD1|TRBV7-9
CASSYGGTGDYEQYF
TGTGCCAGCAGCTACGGGGGGACAGGGGACTACGAGCAGTACTTC
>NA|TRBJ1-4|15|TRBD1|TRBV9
CASSAHRGEDEKLFF
TGTGCCAGCAGCGCGCACAGGGGCGAGGATGAAAAACTGTTTTTT
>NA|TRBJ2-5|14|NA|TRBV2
CASSESTSQETQYF
TGTGCCAGCAGTGAGTCCACAAGCCAAGAGACCCAGTACTTC
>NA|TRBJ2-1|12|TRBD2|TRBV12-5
CASGNRASGRFF
TGTGCTAGTGGGAACCGAGCGAGCGGGAGATTCTTC
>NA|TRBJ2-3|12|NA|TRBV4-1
CASSQAADTQYF
TGCGCCAGCAGCCAAGCAGCAGATACGCAGTATTTT
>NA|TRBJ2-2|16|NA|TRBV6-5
CASSYLKGLNTGELFF
TGTGCCAGCAGTTACTTAAAGGGGCTTAACACCGGGGAGCTGTTTTTT
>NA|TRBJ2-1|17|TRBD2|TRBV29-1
CSVEDLGSGSTRNEQFF
TGCAGCGTTGAAGATCTGGGGAGCGGGAGTACTAGGAATGAGCAGTTCTTC
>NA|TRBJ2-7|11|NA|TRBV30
CAWSATYEQYF
TGTGCCTGGAGTGCCACATACGAGCAGTACTTC